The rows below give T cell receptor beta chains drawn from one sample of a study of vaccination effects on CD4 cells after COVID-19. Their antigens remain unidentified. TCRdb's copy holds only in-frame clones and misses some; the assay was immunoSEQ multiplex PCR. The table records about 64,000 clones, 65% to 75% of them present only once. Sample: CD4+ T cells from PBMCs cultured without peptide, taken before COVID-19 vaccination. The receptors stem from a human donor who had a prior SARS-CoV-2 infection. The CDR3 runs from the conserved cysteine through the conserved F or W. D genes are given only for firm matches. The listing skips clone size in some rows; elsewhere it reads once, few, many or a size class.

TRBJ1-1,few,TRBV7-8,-,TGTGCCAGCAGCTTAGCGGGGGCCCCCGCTTTCTTT,CASSLAGAPAFF
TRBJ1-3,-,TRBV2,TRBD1,TGTGCCAGCAGTGGAGGACAGGGTCTTGGTGGAAACACCATATATTTT,CASSGGQGLGGNTIYF
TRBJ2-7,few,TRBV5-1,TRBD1,TGCGCCAGCAGCTTGGACACAGGGGGCACCTACGAGCAGTACTTC,CASSLDTGGTYEQYF
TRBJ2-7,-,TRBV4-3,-,TGCGCCAGCAGCCAAGAAAGCAGGGTGGGCGAGCAGTACTTC,CASSQESRVGEQYF
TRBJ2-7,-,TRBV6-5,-,TGTGCCAGCAGCCGGGGACGCAGCTCCTACGAGCAGTACTTC,CASSRGRSSYEQYF
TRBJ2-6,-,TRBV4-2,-,TGTGCCAGCAGCCAAGATCTGGCGGGGGCCAACGTCCTGACTTTC,CASSQDLAGANVLTF
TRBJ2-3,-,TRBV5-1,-,TGCGCCAGCCGAAACCCGGGACTCCACACAGATACGCAGTATTTT,CASRNPGLHTDTQYF
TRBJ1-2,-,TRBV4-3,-,TGCGCCAGCAGCCGAAACCAGGCGGCCTACAGAGCCTATGGCTACACCTTC,CASSRNQAAYRAYGYTF
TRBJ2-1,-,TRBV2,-,TGTGCCAGCCAGCTTCTTGGTGAGCAGTTCTTC,CASQLLGEQFF
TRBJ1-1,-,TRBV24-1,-,TGTGCCACCAGTGATTTGACAGGGTTGGCTTTCTTT,CATSDLTGLAFF
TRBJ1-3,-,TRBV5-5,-,TGTGCCAGCAGCTTTAGGGGACGCCGTTCCACCATATATTTT,CASSFRGRRSTIYF
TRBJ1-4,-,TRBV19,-,TGTGCCAGTAGACTCCGGGGCGCAACTAATGAAAAACTGTTTTTT,CASRLRGATNEKLFF
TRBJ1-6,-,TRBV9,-,TGTGCCAGCAGCGTAGACTCGGGGGCACCCCTCCACTTT,CASSVDSGAPLHF
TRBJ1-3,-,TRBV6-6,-,TGTGCCAGCAGTTATCCAGGGTCGGATCTTCACACCATATATTTT,CASSYPGSDLHTIYF
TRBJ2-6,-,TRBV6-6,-,TGTGCCAGCAGTTACGGACCTGGGGCCAACGTCCTGACTTTC,CASSYGPGANVLTF
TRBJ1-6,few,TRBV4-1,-,TGCGCCAGCAGCCAAGACAAAGGGGGTAGCTCACCCCTCCACTTT,CASSQDKGGSSPLHF
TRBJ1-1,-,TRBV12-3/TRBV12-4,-,TGTGCCAGCAGTTTATATAGGAACACTGAAGCTTTCTTT,CASSLYRNTEAFF
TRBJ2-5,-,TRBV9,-,TGTGCCAGCAGCAGGAAGTGGGGCGGGGCAGGAGAGACCCAGTACTTC,CASSRKWGGAGETQYF
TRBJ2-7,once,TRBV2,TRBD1,TGTGCCAGCCTAAAGGGACAGAGCTCCTACGAGCAGTACTTC,CASLKGQSSYEQYF
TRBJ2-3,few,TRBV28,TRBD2,TGTGCCAGCAGGGAAGCACTAGCGGGGCTCGGCACAGATACGCAGTATTTT,CASREALAGLGTDTQYF
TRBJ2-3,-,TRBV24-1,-,TGTGCCACCAGTGACACCCGGGTCCTGGGAGATACGCAGTATTTT,CATSDTRVLGDTQYF
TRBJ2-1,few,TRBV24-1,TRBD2,TGTGCCACCAGTGAACACCGGACTAGCGGGAGGGGCAATGAGCAGTTCTTC,CATSEHRTSGRGNEQFF
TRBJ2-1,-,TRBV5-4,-,TGTGCCAGCAGCCCCGGAAGAACAAATGAGCAGTTCTTC,CASSPGRTNEQFF
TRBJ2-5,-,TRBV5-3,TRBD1,TGTGCCAGAAGCCGATGGAGGACAGGGGTGAACCAAGAGACCCAGTACTTC,CARSRWRTGVNQETQYF
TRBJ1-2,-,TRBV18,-,TGTGCCAGCTCAGAAGGATTAATCCCCTCCTATGGCTACACCTTC,CASSEGLIPSYGYTF
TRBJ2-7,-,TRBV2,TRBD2,TGTGCCAGCAGTGATCTTAGGACTAGCGGGAGTGGCACGTACTTC,CASSDLRTSGSGTYF
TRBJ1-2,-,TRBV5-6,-,TGTGCCAGCAGCCCAGACAGGAACTATGGCTACACCTTC,CASSPDRNYGYTF
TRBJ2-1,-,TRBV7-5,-,TGTGCCAGAAGCCCTCCGGCGGGTAGCGGGGGCTACAATGAGCAGTTCTTC,CARSPPAGSGGYNEQFF
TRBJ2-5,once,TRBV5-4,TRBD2,TGTGCCAGCAGCTCCGGGGGGGCAGAGACCCAGTACTTC,CASSSGGAETQYF
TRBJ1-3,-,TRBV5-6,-,TGTGCCAGCAGCTTGGTTTTGGGGAGCTCTGGAAACACCATATATTTT,CASSLVLGSSGNTIYF
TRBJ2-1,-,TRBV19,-,TGTGCCAGTAGTCGGCAGAACAATGAGCAGTTCTTC,CASSRQNNEQFF
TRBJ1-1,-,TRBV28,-,TGTGCCAGCAGTCCAACGCACGGGGGGGGGAATCAAGCTTTCTTT,CASSPTHGGGNQAFF
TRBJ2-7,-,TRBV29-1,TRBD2,TGCAGCGTTGCTGGAGGGGAGGGGTACGAGCAGTACTTC,CSVAGGEGYEQYF
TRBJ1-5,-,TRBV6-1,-,TGTGCCAGCAGTGAACACCAAGGGGTAGGTGAGCCCCAGCATTTT,CASSEHQGVGEPQHF
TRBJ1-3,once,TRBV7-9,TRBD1,TGTGCCAGCAGCAAGACAGGGAGGGTTAGTTCTGGAAACACCATATATTTT,CASSKTGRVSSGNTIYF
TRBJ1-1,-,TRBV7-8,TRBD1,TGTGCCAGCAGCTTAAGGGTCTTAGGGACAGGGTCGATAATGAACACTGAAGCTTTCTTT,CASSLRVLGTGSIMNTEAFF
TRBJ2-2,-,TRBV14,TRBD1,TGTGCCAGCAGCCCACGACAGGGGTCCACCGGGGAGCTGTTTTTT,CASSPRQGSTGELFF
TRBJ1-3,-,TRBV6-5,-,TGTGCCAGCAGCGCCAGGAGGACCGGAAACACCATATATTTT,CASSARRTGNTIYF
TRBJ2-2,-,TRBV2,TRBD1,TGTGCCAGCAGTACCCGGACAGGGTCGAACACCGGGGAGCTGTTTTTT,CASSTRTGSNTGELFF
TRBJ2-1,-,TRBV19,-,TGTGCCAGTGTCGGGAACCCGTTCAATGAGCAGTTCTTC,CASVGNPFNEQFF
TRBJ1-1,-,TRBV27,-,TGTGCCAGCACCGCTACAGAGGCCGGGAAGAACACTGAAGCTTTCTTT,CASTATEAGKNTEAFF
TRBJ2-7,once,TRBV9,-,TGTGCCAGCAGCGTAGGGGGGGCTGGTCGTGGCGAGCAGTACTTC,CASSVGGAGRGEQYF
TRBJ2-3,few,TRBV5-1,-,TGCGCCAGCAGCTTGAGAGGGCAGGGCACAGATACGCAGTATTTT,CASSLRGQGTDTQYF
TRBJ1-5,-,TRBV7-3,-,TGTGCCAGCAGCTTATTGGGTCGGAATCAGCCCCAGCATTTT,CASSLLGRNQPQHF
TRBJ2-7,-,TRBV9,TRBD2,TGTGCCAGCAGCGTAGACGTCGGGCGGGAGTCCTACGAGCAGTACTTC,CASSVDVGRESYEQYF
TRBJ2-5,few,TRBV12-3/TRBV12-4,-,TGTGCCAGCAGTTTCAGAGGAGAGACCCAGTACTTC,CASSFRGETQYF
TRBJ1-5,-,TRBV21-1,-,TGTGCCAGCAGCTCCCAGGACAGAGATAGCAATCAGCCCCAGCATTTT,CASSSQDRDSNQPQHF
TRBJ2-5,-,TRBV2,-,TGTGCCAGCAGGGGCCAAGAGACCCAGTACTTC,CASRGQETQYF
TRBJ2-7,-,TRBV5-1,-,TGCGCCAGCAGCTTGGGTTCCCATAATTACGAGCAGTACTTC,CASSLGSHNYEQYF
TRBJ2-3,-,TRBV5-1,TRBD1,TGCGCCAGCAGCCGGGTTCCTACTACCGGGACAGATCACACAGATACGCAGTATTTT,CASSRVPTTGTDHTDTQYF
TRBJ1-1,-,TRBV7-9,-,TGTGCCAGCAGCTTCGGCCTCGACACTGAAGCTTTCTTT,CASSFGLDTEAFF
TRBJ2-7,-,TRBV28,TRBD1,TGTGCCAGCAGTTCAACAGGGGGGTCCGCCGAGCAGTACTTC,CASSSTGGSAEQYF
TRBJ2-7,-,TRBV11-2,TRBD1,TGTGCCAGCAGCTGGGACAGCGGCTCCTACGAGCAGTACTTC,CASSWDSGSYEQYF
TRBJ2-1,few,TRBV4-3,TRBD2,TGCGCCAGCAGCCAAGATCTCGAACTAGCGGGACGCCTGGCCTCCTACAATGAGCAGTTCTTC,CASSQDLELAGRLASYNEQFF
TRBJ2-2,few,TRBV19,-,TGTGCCAGTAGTATAGATCAAGGACCCCACACCGGGGAGCTGTTTTTT,CASSIDQGPHTGELFF
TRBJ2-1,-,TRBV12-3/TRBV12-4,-,TGTGCCAGCAGCCGGAGTCCTAGTGAGCAGTTCTTC,CASSRSPSEQFF
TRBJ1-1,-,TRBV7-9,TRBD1,TGTGCCAGCAGCTTAGGCCGGACAGGGATCAACACTGAAGCTTTCTTT,CASSLGRTGINTEAFF